The 11 T cell receptor beta chains listed next were all sequenced from one sample in a study of blood T cell repertoires in COVID-19. Repertoires were generated with immunoSEQ multiplex PCR, while TCRdb's copy carries only in-frame clones and drops some. This sample has under 200,000 clones, with 75% to 90% found just once. Material for sequencing was peripheral blood. Receptor source: a man aged 55 to 69 with acute or convalescent COVID-19.

This chain joins TRBV10-1 and TRBJ2-1, with D possibly matching TRBD1 (5 bases). CDR1 is WNHNN and CDR2 is SYGVQD in the germline V gene (reference sequence). V lost 6 bases, J lost 0 bases, and 12 bases lay in between. The CDR3 loop spans 15 amino acids. The CDR3 here is CASSQRQSSYNEQFF. DNA of the CDR3: TGCGCCAGCAGCCAGCGACAGAGCTCCTACAATGAGCAGTTCTTC.

This clone showed up just once. The rearrangement joins TRBV11-2 to TRBJ2-3; D might be TRBD1 (6 bases). Germline CDR1 SGHAT, CDR2 FQNNGV. V gave up 2 bases and J gave up 3 bases, with 12 bases separating them. This CDR3 spans 15 amino acids. The CDR3 sequence: CASSLFAQGTDTQYF. The CDR3 nucleotides read TGTGCCAGCAGCTTATTTGCGCAGGGGACAGATACGCAGTATTTT.

The V call is TRBV12-3 or TRBV12-4, the J call TRBJ1-2; 8 bases match TRBD1. The CDR3 has 13 residues. Trimming took 5 bases from V and 2 from J; bases not matched to a gene: 1. CDR3 sequence: CASSRDRNYGYTF. The CDR3 DNA sequence: TGTGCCAGCAGTCGGGACAGGAACTATGGCTACACCTTC.

The chain couples TRBV9 to TRBJ1-6; weak D call: TRBD1 (5 bases). Trimming removed 0 bases at V and 7 bases at J, with 8 bases between. The CDR3 has 14 residues. Germline CDR1 and CDR2: SGDLS and YYNGEE. The CDR3 is CASSVATENSPLHF. Written as DNA, the CDR3 is TGTGCCAGCAGCGTAGCGACAGAAAATTCACCCCTCCACTTT.

The chain employs TRBV2 and TRBJ2-3; 9 positions match TRBD2. Germline V gene sequence: CDR1 SNHLY, CDR2 FYNNEI. Trimming at V came to 4 bases and at J to 6 bases, leaving 8 bases not matched to a gene. This CDR3 has 15 amino acids. The CDR3, as DNA: TGTGCCAGCAGTGGCGAACGCGGGAGGGCCGATACGCAGTATTTT. Translated, it gives CASSGERGRADTQYF. The full variable domain, completed using reference TRBV2 and TRBJ2-3, is EPEVTQTPSHQVTQMGQEVILRCVPISNHLYFYWYRQILGQKVEFLVSFYNNEISEKSEIFDDQFSVERPDGSNFTLKIRSTKLEDSAMYFCASSGERGRADTQYFGPGTRLTVL.

V gene TRBV24-1 combines with J gene TRBJ2-7, with D unresolved. V lost 5 bases to trimming and J lost 6 bases, with 13 bases between them. The length of the CDR3 is 13 residues. CDR1 is KGHDR and CDR2 is SFDVKD in the germline V gene. CDR3 sequence reads: CATSGAGVGEQYF. CDR3 nucleotide sequence: TGTGCCACCAGTGGAGCCGGAGTGGGCGAGCAGTACTTC.

This chain connects TRBV4-1 to TRBJ2-3, with 11 bases lining up with TRBD2. Germline V gives CDR1 MGHRA, CDR2 YSYEKL. The CDR3 has 16 residues. Trimming took 0 bases from V and 5 from J; bases not matched to a gene: 4. CDR3 loop: CASSQELAGVQDTQYF. For the CDR3, the DNA is TGCGCCAGCAGCCAAGAACTAGCGGGAGTTCAAGATACGCAGTATTTT.

The sample holds one count of this clone. The chain joins TRBV10-3 to TRBJ1-4; a possible D gene is TRBD1 (6 bases). Germline V lookup: CDR1 ENHRY, CDR2 SYGVKD. The length of the CDR3 is 15 residues. V dropped 0 bases and J dropped 1 base, with 6 bases sitting between them. The CDR3 DNA reads TGTGCCATCAGTGAGTCACAGGGAACTAATGAAAAACTGTTTTTT. Translation gives CAISESQGTNEKLFF.

The chain carries TRBV11-2 and TRBJ1-3; D unresolved. V was pared by 2 bases and J by 0 bases, with 8 bases between. The CDR3 sequence is 15 residues long. In germline, CDR1 is SGHAT, CDR2 FQNNGV. The CDR3 sequence is CASSLLRFSGNTIYF. DNA of the CDR3: TGTGCCAGCAGCTTACTCAGGTTCTCTGGAAACACCATATATTTT.

This clone was counted only a few times. The sample has other DNA sequences that encode this CDR3 too. The V and J genes are TRBV6-5 and TRBJ2-1; 11 positions agree with TRBD1. J was trimmed by 10 bases and V by 2 bases; bases with no gene match: 7. The CDR3 is 15 amino acids. The germline gives CDR1 MNHEY, CDR2 SVGAGI. The CDR3 is CASSYGTGGSGEQFF. CDR3 DNA: TGTGCCAGCAGTTACGGGACAGGGGGATCGGGGGAGCAGTTCTTC.

The chain carries TRBV12-5 and TRBJ1-5; D is uncertain. Germline loops: CDR1 LGHNT, CDR2 FRNRAP. V lost 3 bases and J lost 3, with 12 bases in between. This CDR3 has 15 amino acids. The CDR3 bases are TGTGCTAGTGGTTTAGGATCAGGTACCAATCAGCCCCAGCATTTT. Residues: CASGLGSGTNQPQHF.